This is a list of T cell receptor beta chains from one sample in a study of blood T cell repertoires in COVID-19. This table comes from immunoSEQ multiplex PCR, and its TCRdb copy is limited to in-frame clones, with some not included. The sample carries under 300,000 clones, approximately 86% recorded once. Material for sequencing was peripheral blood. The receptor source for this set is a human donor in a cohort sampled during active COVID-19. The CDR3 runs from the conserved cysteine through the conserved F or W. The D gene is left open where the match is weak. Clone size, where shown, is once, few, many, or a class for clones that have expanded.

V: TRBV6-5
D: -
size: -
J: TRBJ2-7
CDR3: CASSQHTVIDF
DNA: TGTGCCAGCAGTCAACACACCGTTATCGACTTC

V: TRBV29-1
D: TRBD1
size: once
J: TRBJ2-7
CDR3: CSVQAGQGARPYEQYF
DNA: TGCAGCGTTCAGGCCGGGCAGGGGGCGCGCCCCTACGAGCAGTACTTC

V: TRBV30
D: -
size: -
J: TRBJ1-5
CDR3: CAGARGGGQPQHF
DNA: TGTGCCGGGGCGCGGGGGGGCGGTCAGCCCCAGCATTTT

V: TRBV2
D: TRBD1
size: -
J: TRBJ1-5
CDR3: CASTATFTGGNQPQHF
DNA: TGTGCCAGCACCGCGACATTCACAGGGGGCAATCAGCCCCAGCATTTT

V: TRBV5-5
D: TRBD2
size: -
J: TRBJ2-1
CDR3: CASSSGLAVLRGNEQFF
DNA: TGTGCCAGCAGTTCGGGACTAGCGGTCCTCAGGGGAAATGAGCAGTTCTTC

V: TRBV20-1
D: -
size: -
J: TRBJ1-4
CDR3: CSASGGSNEKLFF
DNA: TGCAGTGCTAGTGGGGGCTCAAATGAAAAACTGTTTTTT

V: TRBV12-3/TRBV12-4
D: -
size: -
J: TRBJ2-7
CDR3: CASSLTGLYEQYF
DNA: TGTGCCAGCAGTTTGACAGGTCTCTACGAGCAGTACTTC

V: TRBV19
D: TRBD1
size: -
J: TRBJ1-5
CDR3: CASSITTGGPNQPQHF
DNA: TGTGCCAGTAGTATTACGACAGGGGGCCCCAATCAGCCCCAGCATTTT

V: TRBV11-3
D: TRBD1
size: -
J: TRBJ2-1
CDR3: CASSPGTGEEQFF
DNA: TGTGCCAGCAGCCCCGGGACAGGGGAAGAGCAGTTCTTC

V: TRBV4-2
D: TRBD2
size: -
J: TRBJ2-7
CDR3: CASSQGGQREVSYEQYF
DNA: TGTGCCAGCAGCCAAGGCGGCCAGCGGGAGGTCTCCTACGAGCAGTACTTC

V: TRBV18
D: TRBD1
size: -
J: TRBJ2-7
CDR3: CASSTDRTYEQYF
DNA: TGTGCCAGCTCAACGGACAGGACCTACGAGCAGTACTTC

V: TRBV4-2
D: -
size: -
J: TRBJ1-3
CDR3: CASSQERVVDSGNTIYF
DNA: TGTGCCAGCAGCCAAGAGCGTGTCGTGGACAGTGGAAACACCATATATTTT

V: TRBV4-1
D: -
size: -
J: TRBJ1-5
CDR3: CASSQNSHSNQPQHF
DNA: TGCGCCAGCAGCCAGAACAGCCATAGCAATCAGCCCCAGCATTTT

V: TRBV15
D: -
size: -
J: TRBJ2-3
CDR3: CATSRQSLGLLRADTQYF
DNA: TGTGCCACCAGCAGGCAATCCTTGGGGCTATTAAGGGCAGATACGCAGTATTTT

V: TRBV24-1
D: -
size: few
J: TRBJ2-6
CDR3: CATSPPLVGVSGANVLTF
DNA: TGTGCCACCAGCCCTCCACTGGTGGGCGTCTCTGGGGCCAACGTCCTGACTTTC

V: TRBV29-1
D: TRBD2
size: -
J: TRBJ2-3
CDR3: CSVGSSGTSGTRDTQYF
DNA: TGCAGCGTTGGGAGCTCCGGGACTAGCGGGACGAGAGATACGCAGTATTTT

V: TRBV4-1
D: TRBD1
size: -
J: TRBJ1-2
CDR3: CASSPARTGNYGYTF
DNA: TGCGCCAGCAGCCCCGCCAGGACAGGCAACTATGGCTACACCTTC

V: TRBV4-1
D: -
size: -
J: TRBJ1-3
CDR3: CASSHPTLRSGNTIYF
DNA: TGCGCCAGCAGCCACCCTACCCTCAGGTCTGGAAACACCATATATTTT

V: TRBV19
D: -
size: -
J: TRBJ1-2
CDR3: CASSMGDYGYTF
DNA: TGTGCCAGTAGTATGGGAGACTATGGCTACACCTTC

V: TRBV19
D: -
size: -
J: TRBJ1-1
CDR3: CASSSLTQVHGDTEAFF
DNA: TGTGCCAGTAGTAGCCTCACCCAGGTACACGGGGACACTGAAGCTTTCTTT

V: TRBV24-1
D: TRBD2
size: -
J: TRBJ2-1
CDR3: CATSDFSGTSDYNEQFF
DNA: TGTGCCACCAGTGATTTCTCCGGGACTAGCGATTACAATGAGCAGTTCTTC

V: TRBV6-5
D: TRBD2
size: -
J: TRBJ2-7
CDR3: CASSPMGGGFVEQYF
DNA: TGTGCCAGCAGTCCGATGGGGGGGGGTTTCGTCGAGCAGTACTTC

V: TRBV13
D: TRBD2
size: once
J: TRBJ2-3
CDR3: CASSLASGGPARDTQYF
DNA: TGTGCCAGCAGCTTAGCTAGCGGGGGGCCTGCCCGTGATACGCAGTATTTT

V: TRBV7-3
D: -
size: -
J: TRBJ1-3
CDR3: CASSLWGRTHSGNTIYF
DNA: TGTGCCAGCAGCTTATGGGGCAGGACCCACTCTGGAAACACCATATATTTT

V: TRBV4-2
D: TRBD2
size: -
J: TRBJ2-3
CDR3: CASSQVTSGADTDTQYF
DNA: TGTGCCAGCAGCCAAGTGACTAGCGGGGCCGACACAGATACGCAGTATTTT

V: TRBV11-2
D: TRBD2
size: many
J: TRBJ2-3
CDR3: CASSTVTGTSGRRRDTQYF
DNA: TGTGCCAGCAGCACCGTGACCGGGACTAGCGGGAGGAGGAGAGATACGCAGTATTTT

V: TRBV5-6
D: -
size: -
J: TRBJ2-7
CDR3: CASSLAGADEQYF
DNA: TGTGCCAGCAGCTTGGCAGGGGCCGACGAGCAGTACTTC

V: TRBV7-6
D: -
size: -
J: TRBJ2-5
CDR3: CASSLYGQETQYF
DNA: TGTGCCAGCAGCTTATACGGCCAAGAGACCCAGTACTTC

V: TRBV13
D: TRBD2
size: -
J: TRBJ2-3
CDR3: CASSSFGSGRTDTQYF
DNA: TGTGCCAGCAGCTCGTTTGGTAGCGGGAGGACAGATACGCAGTATTTT

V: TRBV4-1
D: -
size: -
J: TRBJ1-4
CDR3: CASSQDTGNNEKLFF
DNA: TGCGCCAGCAGCCAAGATACAGGGAACAATGAAAAACTGTTTTTT

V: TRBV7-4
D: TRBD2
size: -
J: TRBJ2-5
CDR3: CASSLGLAGKETQYF
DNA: TGTGCCAGCAGCTTAGGGCTAGCGGGAAAAGAGACCCAGTACTTC